These T cell receptor beta chains were read from a single sample in a study of blood T cell repertoires in COVID-19. Clones were sequenced by immunoSEQ multiplex PCR, and TCRdb holds only the in-frame ones, with some missing. The sample consists of 200,000 to 300,000 clones, around 80% of them appearing once. The sample consisted of peripheral blood. The receptors were gathered from a human donor in a cohort sampled during active COVID-19. The CDR3 runs from the conserved cysteine through the conserved F or W. D genes are given only for firm matches.

TGTGCCAGCACCATGGAGGGGGCGAAGAATTCACCCCTCCACTTT	CASTMEGAKNSPLHF	TRBD1	TRBJ1-6	TRBV5-5
TGTGCCAGCAGCCGTACCGGGACAGGGGGTTACAATGAGCAGTTCTTC	CASSRTGTGGYNEQFF	TRBD1	TRBJ2-1	TRBV11-3
TGTGCCAGCATATCCGGACAGGGTAATGAAAAACTGTTTTTT	CASISGQGNEKLFF	TRBD1	TRBJ1-4	TRBV6-5
TGTGCCAGCAGCCATAGAAGGCCGGACAGGGCCCCCTATGGCTACACCTTC	CASSHRRPDRAPYGYTF	TRBD1	TRBJ1-2	TRBV3-1/TRBV3-2
TGTGCCTGGAGTCAGAACTACGAGCAGTACTTC	CAWSQNYEQYF	-	TRBJ2-7	TRBV30
TGTGCCAGCAGTCCGACAGGGGTGAGCAATCAGCCCCAGCATTTT	CASSPTGVSNQPQHF	TRBD1	TRBJ1-5	TRBV6-5
TGTGCCAGCAGTTCTATAGTCTCTGGAAACACCATATATTTT	CASSSIVSGNTIYF	-	TRBJ1-3	TRBV6-5
TGTGCCAGCAGCTTGGGGACAGCAGCAACTAATGAAAAACTGTTTTTT	CASSLGTAATNEKLFF	-	TRBJ1-4	TRBV5-8
TGTGCCAGCAGTCCATACCAGGGCCGGGAGACCCAGTACTTC	CASSPYQGRETQYF	-	TRBJ2-5	TRBV7-9
TGTGCCAGTAGTTTAAAGCGGGAGTCCGTCACAGATACGCAGTATTTT	CASSLKRESVTDTQYF	TRBD2	TRBJ2-3	TRBV19
TGTGCCAGCAGCCAACCGGGACAGAGCAATCAGCCCCAGCATTTT	CASSQPGQSNQPQHF	TRBD1	TRBJ1-5	TRBV28
TGTGCCAGCAGCTTGGAGGATCAGCCCCAGCATTTT	CASSLEDQPQHF	-	TRBJ1-5	TRBV7-9
TGTGCCACCAGTGTGGCGGGAGGGACTAGCGGGACCCAAGGCACAGATACGCAGTATTTT	CATSVAGGTSGTQGTDTQYF	TRBD2	TRBJ2-3	TRBV24-1
TGTGCCAGCACCCCCCTCCTTCATGAGCAGTTCTTC	CASTPLLHEQFF	-	TRBJ2-1	TRBV12-3/TRBV12-4